This T cell receptor (beta chain) was obtained from a study of regulatory T cells in long-lasting Graves disease. Background on the study: With positive TSH receptor antibodies and over 5 years of antithyroid drugs, Graves' disease was considered persistent.

The CDR3 loop spans 15 amino acids. V was clipped by 2 bases and J by 1 base; unmatched bases: 4. Germline V lookup: CDR1 MNHEY, CDR2 SVGAGI. General study points: Relative to newly diagnosed Graves' patients, persistent ones had lower TCR diversity.

Note on this clonotype: The target antigen is unknown. A clone one base away is much larger, so this may be a read error. Here the CDR3 omits its conserved ending phenylalanine or tryptophan, so a read error is the likely source.

Arm-PCR of CDR3 regions with iRepertoire HTBI primers generated TCR beta libraries. TCRdb re-derived calls from the multiplex PCR reads in MiXCR, one entry per CDR3 protein. The repertoire holds more than 650,000 distinct CDR3 sequences, around 30% seen once, with around 42% in the top ten. Time point reported: persistent/refractory GD, antithyroid drugs over 5 years with positive TRAb. PBMC-extracted RNA yielded the TCR library. A volume of approximately 9.8 milliliters of peripheral blood was collected in EDTA tubes. This TCR was recovered from a female donor with Graves disease. The V gene is TRBV6-5, the J gene TRBJ1-2; 7 nucleotides align to TRBD1. Specimen: peripheral blood mononuclear cells (PBMCs), collected when the disease was refractory, from a patient treated with antithyroid drugs. CDR3 sequence reads: CASSYRRDSNYGYTV. The DNA for the CDR3 is TGTGCCAGCAGTTACCGACGGGACAGTAACTATGGCTACACCGTC.